A single sample is the source of the 13 T cell receptor beta chains below, sequenced in a study of technical replicates of blood from a few donors. Method: immunoSEQ multiplex PCR; TCRdb's copy keeps in-frame clones and lacks some. The sample includes over 55,000 clones, 75% to 95% of them seen just once. Sequencing input: PBMCs. These receptors were taken from a human donor in good health. Some clones in this sample may be carry-over from other donors' samples.

The chain employs TRBV15 and TRBJ1-3; TRBD1 matches at 8 bases. Germline V gene sequence: CDR1 LNHNV, CDR2 YYDKDF (reference sequence). V lost 5 bases, J lost 0 bases, and 6 bases stayed unmatched. The CDR3 has 16 amino acids. CDR3 sequence (DNA): TGTGCCACCAGCCTCGGACAGGGAACCTCTGGAAACACCATATATTTT. Protein sequence: CATSLGQGTSGNTIYF.

The genes are TRBV7-7 and TRBJ2-7; the D is unclear. V lost 5 bases, J lost 6 bases, and 14 bases lay in between. CDR1 and CDR2 from the germline V gene are SSHAT and FNYEAQ (reference sequence). The length of the CDR3 is 13 residues. CDR3 region: CASSADKVGEQYF. CDR3 DNA sequence: TGTGCCAGCAGCGCCGACAAGGTGGGCGAGCAGTACTTC. Combining the CDR3 with reference TRBV7-7 and TRBJ2-7 gives the whole variable domain GAGVSQSPRYKVTKRGQDVTLRCDPISSHATLYWYQQALGQGPEFLTYFNYEAQPDKSGLPSDRFSAERPEGSISTLTIQRTEQRDSAMYRCASSADKVGEQYFGPGTRLTVT.

J is TRBJ1-1 and V is TRBV10-3; no clear D gene. The V gene lost 4 bases and the J gene lost 7 bases, with 13 bases spanning the gap. This CDR3 is built from 13 residues. Looked up from germline, CDR1 is ENHRY and CDR2 is SYGVKD. CDR3 amino acids: CAISGLEGGEAFF. The CDR3 DNA reads TGTGCCATCAGTGGCCTAGAAGGAGGTGAAGCTTTCTTT.

This clone was observed once. The rearrangement uses TRBV7-3 and TRBJ2-1; 7 nucleotides agree with TRBD1. Trimming removed 5 bases from V and 5 bases from J; junction bases left unmatched: 12. Per the germline V gene, CDR1 is SGHTA and CDR2 is FQGTGA. The CDR3 loop spans 16 amino acids. CDR3 coding DNA: TGTGCCAGCAGCCCTCAGACAGGGATCAGTAACAATGAGCAGTTCTTC. This sequence encodes CASSPQTGISNNEQFF.

CDR3 in DNA: TGTGCCAGCAGCTCCAAGGACAGAAACATTCAGTACTTC. Protein: CASSSKDRNIQYF. The rearrangement links TRBV11-1 to TRBJ2-4; tentative D call: TRBD1 (6 bases). CDR3 length: 13 residues. V was shortened by 4 bases and J by 6 bases, with 10 bases between the two germline ends. The V gene's germline CDR1 is SGHAT and CDR2 FQDESV (reference sequence).

CDR3 region: CASSLGLFQETQYF. The CDR3 bases are TGTGCCAGCAGCTTAGGCCTTTTTCAAGAGACCCAGTACTTC. The chain employs TRBV13 and TRBJ2-5; D call uncertain. Germline lookup yields CDR1 PRHDT and CDR2 FYEKMQ (reference sequence). V was pared by 0 bases and J by 2 bases, with 7 bases between. There are 14 residues in the CDR3. The whole variable domain, remainder taken from reference TRBV13 and TRBJ2-5, is AAGVIQSPRHLIKEKRETATLKCYPIPRHDTVYWYQQGPGQDPQFLISFYEKMQSDKGSIPDRFSAQQFSDYHSELNMSSLELGDSALYFCASSLGLFQETQYFGPGTRLLVL.

The chain is built from TRBV13 and TRBJ1-2; D remains ambiguous. The CDR3 is 12 amino acids. V lost 5 bases, J lost 2 bases, and 6 bases lay in between. Germline loops: CDR1 PRHDT, CDR2 FYEKMQ (reference sequence). CDR3 DNA: TGTGCCAGCAGCCAACACAACTATGGCTACACCTTC. This codes for CASSQHNYGYTF.

This clone showed up just a few times. This chain connects TRBV7-9 to TRBJ2-7; TRBD1 matches 9 bases. The length of the CDR3 is 15 residues. Germline V gene lookup returns CDR1 SEHNR and CDR2 FQNEAQ (reference sequence). V lost 5 bases, J lost 3 bases, and 8 bases stayed unmatched. CDR3 protein: CASSPDRGTYYEQYF. CDR3 DNA: TGTGCCAGCAGCCCCGACAGGGGGACGTACTACGAGCAGTACTTC. The full variable domain, in which reference TRBV7-9 and TRBJ2-7 provide the parts outside the CDR3, is DTGVSQNPRHKITKRGQNVTFRCDPISEHNRLYWYRQTLGQGPEFLTYFQNEAQLEKSRLLSDRFSAERPKGSFSTLEIQRTEQGDSAMYLCASSPDRGTYYEQYFGPGTRLTVT.

The chain uses TRBV18 and TRBJ2-4; 8 bases are shared with TRBD2. V shed 8 bases and J 7 bases; nucleotides not matched to a gene: 10. The CDR3 totals 14 residues. Per germline, CDR1 KGHSH and CDR2 LQKENI. CDR3 in amino acids: CASAQGTGGNIQYF. In nucleotides, the CDR3 is TGTGCCAGCGCACAGGGCACGGGGGGGAACATTCAGTACTTC. The whole variable domain, remainder taken from reference TRBV18 and TRBJ2-4, is NAGVMQNPRHLVRRRGQEARLRCSPMKGHSHVYWYRQLPEEGLKFMVYLQKENIIDESGMPKERFSAEFPKEGPSILRIQQVVRGDSAAYFCASAQGTGGNIQYFGAGTRLSVL.

The CDR3 spells CASSFVLRGGDTGELFF. CDR3 sequence (DNA): TGTGCCAGCAGCTTCGTCTTAAGGGGAGGGGACACCGGGGAGCTGTTTTTT. V and J are TRBV5-4 and TRBJ2-2, with 7 bases aligning to TRBD2. CDR3 length: 17 amino acids. V shed 2 bases and J 3 bases; nucleotides not matched to a gene: 10. Germline lookup yields CDR1 SGHNT and CDR2 YYREEE (reference sequence).

This chain's CDR3 is CASSLSVGGGPNIQYF. The CDR3 DNA sequence: TGCGCCAGCAGCCTTTCCGTGGGCGGGGGGCCCAACATTCAGTACTTC. The chain carries TRBV4-1 and TRBJ2-4; 8 bases line up with TRBD2. Losses at the gene ends were 4 bases for V and 7 bases for J; bases not matched to a gene: 12. The CDR3 contains 16 residues. Germline CDR1 MGHRA, CDR2 YSYEKL.

The chain links TRBV7-9 to TRBJ2-7; 7 nucleotides agree with TRBD1. Germline V CDR1 and CDR2: SEHNR, FQNEAQ (reference sequence). J was trimmed by 6 bases and V by 1 base; bases with no gene match: 6. The CDR3 covers 14 residues. Here the CDR3 reads CASSLEGAAAEQYF. The CDR3 nucleotides are TGTGCCAGCAGCTTAGAGGGGGCTGCCGCCGAGCAGTACTTC.

The chain employs TRBV4-2 and TRBJ1-4; TRBD1 matches at 8 bases. The CDR3 is made up of 14 amino acids. The V gene's germline CDR1 is LGHNA and CDR2 YNFKEQ. J gave up 10 bases and V 4 bases, and 8 bases lay outside the gene matches. The CDR3 nucleotides read TGTGCCAGCAGCCGGGATCGCACAGGGGGAAAACTGTTTTTT. Protein: CASSRDRTGGKLFF.